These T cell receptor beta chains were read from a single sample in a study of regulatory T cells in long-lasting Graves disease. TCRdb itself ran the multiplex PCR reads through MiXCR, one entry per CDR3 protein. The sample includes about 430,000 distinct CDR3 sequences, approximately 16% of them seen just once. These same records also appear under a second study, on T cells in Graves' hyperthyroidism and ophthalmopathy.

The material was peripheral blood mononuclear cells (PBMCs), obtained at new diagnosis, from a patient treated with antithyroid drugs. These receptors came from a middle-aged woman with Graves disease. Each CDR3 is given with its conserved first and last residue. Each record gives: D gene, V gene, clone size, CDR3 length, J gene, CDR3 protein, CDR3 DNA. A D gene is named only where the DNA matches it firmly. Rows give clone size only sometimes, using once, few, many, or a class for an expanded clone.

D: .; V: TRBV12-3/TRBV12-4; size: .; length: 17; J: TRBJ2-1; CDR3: CASSLFRRARGRDEQFF; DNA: TGTGCCAGCAGTTTGTTCCGAAGGGCCAGGGGTCGGGATGAGCAGTTCTTC
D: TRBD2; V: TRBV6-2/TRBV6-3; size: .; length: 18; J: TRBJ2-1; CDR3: CASSSDLAGGFGYNEQFF; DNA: TGTGCCAGCAGTTCGGATCTAGCGGGAGGGTTTGGGTACAATGAGCAGTTCTTC
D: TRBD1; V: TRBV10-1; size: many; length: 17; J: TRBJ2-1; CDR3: CASSESSEDRVNNEQFF; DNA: TGCGCCAGCAGTGAGTCGAGTGAGGACAGGGTCAACAATGAGCAGTTCTTC
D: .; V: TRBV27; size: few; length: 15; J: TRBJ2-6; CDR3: CASSLVGDGANVLTF; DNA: TGTGCCAGCAGTTTGGTGGGGGATGGGGCCAACGTCCTGACTTTC
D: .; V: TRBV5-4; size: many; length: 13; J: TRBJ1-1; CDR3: CASSMTQNTEAFF; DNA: TGTGCCAGCAGCATGACTCAGAACACTGAAGCTTTCTTT
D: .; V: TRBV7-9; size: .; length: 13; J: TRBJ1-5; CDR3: CASSLMTIRPQHF; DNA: TGTGCCAGCAGCTTAATGACAATCCGGCCCCAGCATTTT
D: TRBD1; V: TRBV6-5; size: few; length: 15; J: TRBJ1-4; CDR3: CASSYRQGDYEKLFF; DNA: TGTGCCAGCAGTTACCGACAGGGGGATTATGAAAAACTGTTTTTT
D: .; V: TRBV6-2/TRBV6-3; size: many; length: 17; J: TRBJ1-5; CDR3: CASSTSGQVTSRQPQHF; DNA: .
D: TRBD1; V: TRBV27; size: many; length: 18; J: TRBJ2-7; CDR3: CASSLTPPDRVVSYEQYF; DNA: TGTGCCAGCAGTTTAACCCCCCCCGACAGGGTTGTGTCCTACGAGCAGTACTTC
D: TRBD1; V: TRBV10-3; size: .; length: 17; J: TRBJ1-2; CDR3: CAISESALGQANYGYTF; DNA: TGTGCCATCAGTGAGTCCGCCTTGGGACAGGCGAACTATGGCTACACCTTC
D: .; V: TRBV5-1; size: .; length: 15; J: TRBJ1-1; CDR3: CASSLDGGGYTEAFF; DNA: TGCGCCAGCAGCTTGGATGGAGGGGGATATACTGAAGCTTTCTTT
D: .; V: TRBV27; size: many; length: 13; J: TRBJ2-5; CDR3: CASKPGQQETQYF; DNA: TGTGCCAGCAAACCGGGCCAACAAGAGACCCAGTACTTC
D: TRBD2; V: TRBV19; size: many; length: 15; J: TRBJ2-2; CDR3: CASSVTRGDTGELFF; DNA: TGTGCCAGTAGTGTCACCCGGGGGGACACCGGGGAGCTGTTTTTT
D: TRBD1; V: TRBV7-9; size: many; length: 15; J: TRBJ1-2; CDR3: CASSLWQGEDYGYTF; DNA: TGTGCCAGCAGCTTATGGCAGGGGGAGGACTATGGCTACACCTTC
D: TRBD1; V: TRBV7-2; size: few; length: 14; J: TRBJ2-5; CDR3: CASSLRQGRETQYF; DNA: TGTGCCAGCAGCCTCCGACAGGGGCGGGAGACCCAGTACTTC
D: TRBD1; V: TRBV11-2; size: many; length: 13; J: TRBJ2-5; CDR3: CASSRGQVETQYF; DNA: TGTGCCAGCAGCCGAGGACAGGTGGAGACCCAGTACTTC
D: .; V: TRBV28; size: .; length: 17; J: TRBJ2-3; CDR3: CASSLWVSQQSTDTQYF; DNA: TGTGCCAGCAGTTTATGGGTTAGTCAACAAAGCACAGATACGCAGTATTTT
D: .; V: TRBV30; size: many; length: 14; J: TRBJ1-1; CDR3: CAWSVADVNTEAFF; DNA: TGTGCCTGGAGTGTAGCGGATGTGAACACTGAAGCTTTCTTT
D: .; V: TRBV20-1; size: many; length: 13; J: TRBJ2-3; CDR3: CSATDRYTDTQYF; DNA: TGCAGTGCCACGGACAGATACACAGATACGCAGTATTTT
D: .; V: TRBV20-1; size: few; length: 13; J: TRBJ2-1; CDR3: CSASGLANNEQFF; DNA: TGCAGTGCTAGCGGGTTGGCCAACAATGAGCAGTTCTTC
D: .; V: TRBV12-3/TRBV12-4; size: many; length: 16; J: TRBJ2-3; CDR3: CASSLDRVSSTDTQYF; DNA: TGTGCCAGCAGTTTGGATAGAGTTTCTAGCACAGATACGCAGTATTTT
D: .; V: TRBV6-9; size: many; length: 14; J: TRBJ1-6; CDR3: CASSYLQGNSPLHF; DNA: TGTGCCAGCAGTTACCTCCAAGGAAATTCACCCCTCCACTTT
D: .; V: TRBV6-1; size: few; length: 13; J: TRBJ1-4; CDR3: CASRPGRRGKLFF; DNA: TGTGCCAGCAGACCCGGACGTCGGGGAAAACTGTTTTTT
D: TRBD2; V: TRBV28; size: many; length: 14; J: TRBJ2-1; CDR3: CASTGGTRRNEQFF; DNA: TGTGCCAGCACTGGCGGGACTAGGAGGAATGAGCAGTTCTTC
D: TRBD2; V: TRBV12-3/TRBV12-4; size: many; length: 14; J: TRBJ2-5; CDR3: CASRRGTTQETQYF; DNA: TGTGCCAGCAGGCGCGGGACTACCCAAGAGACCCAGTACTTC
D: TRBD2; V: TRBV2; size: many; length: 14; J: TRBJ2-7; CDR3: CASSGETSMYEQYF; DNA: TGTGCCAGCAGTGGTGAGACTAGCATGTACGAGCAGTACTTC
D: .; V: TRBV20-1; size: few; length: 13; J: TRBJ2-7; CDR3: CSGLRDGTYEQYF; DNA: TGCAGTGGCCTCCGGGACGGGACCTACGAGCAGTACTTC
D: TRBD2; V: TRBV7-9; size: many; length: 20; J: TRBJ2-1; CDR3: CASSLFARYSSGLQQNEQFF; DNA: TGTGCCAGCAGCTTGTTCGCCCGCTACTCTAGCGGCCTCCAACAGAATGAGCAGTTCTTC
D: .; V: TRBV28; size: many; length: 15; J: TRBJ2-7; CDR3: CASSPVGQDYYEQYF; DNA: TGTGCCAGCAGTCCAGTAGGACAGGACTACTACGAGCAGTACTTC
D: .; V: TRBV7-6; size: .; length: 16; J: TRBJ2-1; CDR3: CASSLDGGMGYNEQFF; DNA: TGTGCCAGCAGCTTAGACGGAGGAATGGGCTACAATGAGCAGTTCTTC
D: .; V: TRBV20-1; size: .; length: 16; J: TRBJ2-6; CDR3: CSARDLTGDGANVLTF; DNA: TGCAGTGCTAGAGATCTGACCGGGGATGGGGCCAACGTCCTGACTTTC
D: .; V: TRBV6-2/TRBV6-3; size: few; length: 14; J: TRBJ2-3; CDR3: CASSPSGFADTQYF; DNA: TGTGCCAGCAGTCCTTCCGGGTTTGCAGATACGCAGTATTTT
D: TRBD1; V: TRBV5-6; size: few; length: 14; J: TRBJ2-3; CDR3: CASSSGQGRNTQYF; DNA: TGTGCCAGCAGCTCTGGACAGGGGCGGAATACGCAGTATTTT
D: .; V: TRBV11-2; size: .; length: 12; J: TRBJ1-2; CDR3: CASSSEGNGYTF; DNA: TGTGCCAGCAGCTCTGAGGGGAATGGCTACACCTTC
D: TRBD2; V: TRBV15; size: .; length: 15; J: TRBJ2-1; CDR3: CATRGGRGPYNEQFF; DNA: TGTGCCACCAGAGGCGGGAGGGGTCCCTACAATGAGCAGTTCTTC
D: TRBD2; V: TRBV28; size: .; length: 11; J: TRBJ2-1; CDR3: CASRPGTSGFF; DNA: TGTGCCAGCAGACCCGGGACTAGCGGGTTCTTC
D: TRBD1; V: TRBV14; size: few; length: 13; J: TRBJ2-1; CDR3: CASSPGQGHEQFF; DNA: TGTGCCAGCAGCCCGGGACAGGGTCATGAGCAGTTCTTC
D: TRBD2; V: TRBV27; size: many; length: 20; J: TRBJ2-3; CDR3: CASSPLGFGASGLRGDTQYF; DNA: TGTGCCAGCAGTCCTCTAGGCTTTGGTGCTAGCGGGCTTAGGGGAGATACGCAGTATTTT
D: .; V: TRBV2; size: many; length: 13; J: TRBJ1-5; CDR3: CASRENREQPQHF; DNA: TGTGCCAGCAGGGAGAACAGGGAGCAGCCCCAGCATTTT
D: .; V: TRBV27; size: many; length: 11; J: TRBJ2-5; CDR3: CASSSGLTQYF; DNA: TGTGCCAGCAGTTCTGGACTGACCCAGTACTTC
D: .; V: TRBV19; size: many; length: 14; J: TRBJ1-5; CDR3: CASSLGGIGQPQHF; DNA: TGTGCCAGTAGCCTAGGGGGGATCGGGCAGCCCCAGCATTTT
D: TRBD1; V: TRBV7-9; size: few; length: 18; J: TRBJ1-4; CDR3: CASSLDSGQLSTNEKLFF; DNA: TGTGCCAGCAGCCTAGATTCGGGACAGTTATCAACTAATGAAAAACTGTTTTTT
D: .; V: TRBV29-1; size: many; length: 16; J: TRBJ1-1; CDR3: CSVEDRGAGQHTEAFF; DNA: TGCAGCGTTGAAGATCGAGGGGCAGGGCAACACACTGAAGCTTTCTTT
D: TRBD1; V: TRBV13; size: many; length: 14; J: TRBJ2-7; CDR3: CASSADRESYEQYF; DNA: TGTGCCAGCAGCGCGGACAGGGAATCCTACGAGCAGTACTTC
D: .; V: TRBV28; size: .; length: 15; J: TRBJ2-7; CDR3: CASSLLATGAYEQYF; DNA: TGTGCCAGCAGTTTGCTCGCAACGGGGGCCTACGAGCAGTACTTC
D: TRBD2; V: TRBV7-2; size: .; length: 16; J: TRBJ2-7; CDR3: CASSQRGSGSIDEQYF; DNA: TGTGCCAGCAGCCAAAGGGGTAGCGGGAGTATCGACGAGCAGTACTTC
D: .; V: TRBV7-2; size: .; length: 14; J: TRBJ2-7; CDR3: CASSSQGGGYEQYF; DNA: TGTGCCAGCAGCTCCCAGGGGGGAGGCTACGAGCAGTACTTC